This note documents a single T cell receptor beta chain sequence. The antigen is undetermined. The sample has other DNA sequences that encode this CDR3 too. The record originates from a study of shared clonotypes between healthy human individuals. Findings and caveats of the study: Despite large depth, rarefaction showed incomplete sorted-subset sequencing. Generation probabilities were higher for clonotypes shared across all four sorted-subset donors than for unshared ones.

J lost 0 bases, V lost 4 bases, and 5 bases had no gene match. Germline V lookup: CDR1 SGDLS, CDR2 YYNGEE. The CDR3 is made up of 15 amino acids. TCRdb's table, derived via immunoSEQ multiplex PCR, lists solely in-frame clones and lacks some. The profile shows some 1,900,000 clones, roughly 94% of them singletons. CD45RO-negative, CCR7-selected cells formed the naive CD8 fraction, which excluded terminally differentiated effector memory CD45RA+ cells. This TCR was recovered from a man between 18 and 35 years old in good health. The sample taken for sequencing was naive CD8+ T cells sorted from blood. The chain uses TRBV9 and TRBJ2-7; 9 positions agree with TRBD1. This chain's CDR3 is CASSPGTGTSYEQYF. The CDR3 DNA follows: TGTGCCAGCAGCCCCGGGACAGGGACCTCCTACGAGCAGTACTTC.